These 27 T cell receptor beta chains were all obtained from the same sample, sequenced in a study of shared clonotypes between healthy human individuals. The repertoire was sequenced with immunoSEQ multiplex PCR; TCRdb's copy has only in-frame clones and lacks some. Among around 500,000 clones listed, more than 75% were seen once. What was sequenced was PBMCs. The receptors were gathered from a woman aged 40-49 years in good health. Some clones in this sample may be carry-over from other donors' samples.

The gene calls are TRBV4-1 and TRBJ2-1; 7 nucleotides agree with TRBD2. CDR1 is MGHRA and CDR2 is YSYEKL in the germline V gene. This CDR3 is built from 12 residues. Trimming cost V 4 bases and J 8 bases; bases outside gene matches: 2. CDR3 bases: TGCGCCAGCAGCCGACTAGCTCATGAGCAGTTCTTC. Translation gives CASSRLAHEQFF.

DNA of the CDR3: TGTGCCAGCAGCGATAGCGGGGGCTCCTACAATGAGCAGTTCTTC. Translated: CASSDSGGSYNEQFF. The gene calls are TRBV7-9 and TRBJ2-1; 9 bases align to TRBD2. CDR3 size: 15 residues. CDR1 is SEHNR and CDR2 is FQNEAQ in the germline V gene (reference sequence). After removal of 5 bases from V and 0 bases from J, the junction contained 2 bases not matched to a gene. Filled out from reference TRBV7-9 and TRBJ2-1, the complete variable domain reads DTGVSQNPRHKITKRGQNVTFRCDPISEHNRLYWYRQTLGQGPEFLTYFQNEAQLEKSRLLSDRFSAERPKGSFSTLEIQRTEQGDSAMYLCASSDSGGSYNEQFFGPGTRLTVL.

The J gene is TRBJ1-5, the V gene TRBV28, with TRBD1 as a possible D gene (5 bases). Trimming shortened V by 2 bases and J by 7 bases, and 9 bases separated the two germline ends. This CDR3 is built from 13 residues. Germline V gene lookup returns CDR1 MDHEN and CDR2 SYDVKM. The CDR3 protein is CASSLGGIQPQHF. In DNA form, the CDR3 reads TGTGCCAGCAGTTTAGGGGGGATCCAGCCCCAGCATTTT.

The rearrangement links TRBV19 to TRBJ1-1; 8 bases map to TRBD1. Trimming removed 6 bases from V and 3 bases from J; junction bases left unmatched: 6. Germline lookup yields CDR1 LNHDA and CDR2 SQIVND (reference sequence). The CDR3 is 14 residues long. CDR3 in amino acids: CASRSGGAYTEAFF. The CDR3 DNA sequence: TGTGCCAGTAGGTCAGGGGGCGCTTACACTGAAGCTTTCTTT.

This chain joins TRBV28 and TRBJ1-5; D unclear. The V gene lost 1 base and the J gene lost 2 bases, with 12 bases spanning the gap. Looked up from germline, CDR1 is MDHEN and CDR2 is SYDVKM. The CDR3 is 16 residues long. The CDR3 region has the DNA TGTGCCAGCAGTTTATTAGCTGGAAACGGCAATCAGCCCCAGCATTTT. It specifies CASSLLAGNGNQPQHF.

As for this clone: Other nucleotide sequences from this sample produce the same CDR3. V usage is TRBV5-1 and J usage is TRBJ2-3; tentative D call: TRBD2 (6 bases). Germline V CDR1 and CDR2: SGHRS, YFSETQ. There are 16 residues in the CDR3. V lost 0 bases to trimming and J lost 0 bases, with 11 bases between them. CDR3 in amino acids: CASSLEGRGSTDTQYF. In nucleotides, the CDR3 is TGCGCCAGCAGCTTGGAGGGGCGGGGAAGCACAGATACGCAGTATTTT.

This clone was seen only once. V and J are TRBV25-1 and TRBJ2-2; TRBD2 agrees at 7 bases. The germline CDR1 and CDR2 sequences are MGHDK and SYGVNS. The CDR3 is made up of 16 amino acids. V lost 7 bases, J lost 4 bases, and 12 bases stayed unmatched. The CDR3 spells CASTLGRGVSTGELFF. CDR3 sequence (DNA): TGTGCCAGCACCCTTGGTCGGGGGGTTAGCACCGGGGAGCTGTTTTTT.

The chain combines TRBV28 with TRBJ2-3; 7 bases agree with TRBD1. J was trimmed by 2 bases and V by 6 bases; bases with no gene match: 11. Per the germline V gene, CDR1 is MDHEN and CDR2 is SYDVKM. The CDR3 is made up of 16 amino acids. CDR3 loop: CASRDTTGTITDTQYF. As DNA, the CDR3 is TGTGCCAGCAGAGATACGACAGGGACGATCACAGATACGCAGTATTTT.

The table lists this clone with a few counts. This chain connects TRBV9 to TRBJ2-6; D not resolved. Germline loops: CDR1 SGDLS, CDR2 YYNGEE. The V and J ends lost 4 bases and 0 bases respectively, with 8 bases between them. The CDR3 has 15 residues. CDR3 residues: CASSSKGSGANVLTF. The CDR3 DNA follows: TGTGCCAGCAGCTCTAAGGGCTCTGGGGCCAACGTCCTGACTTTC.

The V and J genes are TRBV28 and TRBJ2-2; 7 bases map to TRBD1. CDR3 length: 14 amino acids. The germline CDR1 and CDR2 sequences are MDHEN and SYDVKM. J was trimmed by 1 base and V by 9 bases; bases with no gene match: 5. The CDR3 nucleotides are TGTGCCAGTGGGGCAGGGGGGAACACCGGGGAGCTGTTTTTT. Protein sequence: CASGAGGNTGELFF.

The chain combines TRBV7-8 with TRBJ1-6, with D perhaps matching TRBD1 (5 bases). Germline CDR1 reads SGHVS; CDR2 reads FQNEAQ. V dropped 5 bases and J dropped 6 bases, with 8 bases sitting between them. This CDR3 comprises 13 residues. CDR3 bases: TGTGCCAGCAGCGCGGGACCTAATTCACCCCTCCACTTT. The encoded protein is CASSAGPNSPLHF.

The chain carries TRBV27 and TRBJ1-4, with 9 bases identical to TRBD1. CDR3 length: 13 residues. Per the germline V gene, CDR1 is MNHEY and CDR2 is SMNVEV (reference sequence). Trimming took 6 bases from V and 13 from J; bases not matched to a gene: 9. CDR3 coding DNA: TGTGCCAGCAGGCGGACAGGGGATGATAGACTGTTTTTT. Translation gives CASRRTGDDRLFF.

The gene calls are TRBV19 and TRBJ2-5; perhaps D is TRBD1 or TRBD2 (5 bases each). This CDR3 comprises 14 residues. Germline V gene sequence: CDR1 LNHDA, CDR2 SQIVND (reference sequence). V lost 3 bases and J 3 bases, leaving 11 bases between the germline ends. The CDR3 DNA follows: TGTGCCAGTAGTATTGTCGGGGCGGAAGAGACCCAGTACTTC. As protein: CASSIVGAEETQYF.

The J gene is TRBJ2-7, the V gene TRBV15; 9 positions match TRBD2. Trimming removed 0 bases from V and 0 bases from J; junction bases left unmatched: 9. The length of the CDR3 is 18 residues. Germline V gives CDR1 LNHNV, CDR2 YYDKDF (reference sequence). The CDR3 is CATSRDLDSGSSSYEQYF. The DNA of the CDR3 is TGTGCCACCAGCAGAGATCTCGATAGCGGGAGTTCCTCCTACGAGCAGTACTTC.

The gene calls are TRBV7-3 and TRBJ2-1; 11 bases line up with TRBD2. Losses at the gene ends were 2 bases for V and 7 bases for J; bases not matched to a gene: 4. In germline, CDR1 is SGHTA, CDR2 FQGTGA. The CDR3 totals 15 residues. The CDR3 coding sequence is TGTGCCAGCAGCTTAGAACTAGCGGGAGCTAATGAGCAGTTCTTC. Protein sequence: CASSLELAGANEQFF. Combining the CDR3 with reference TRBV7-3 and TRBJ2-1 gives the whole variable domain GAGVSQTPSNKVTEKGKYVELRCDPISGHTALYWYRQSLGQGPEFLIYFQGTGAADDSGLPNDRFFAVRPEGSVSTLKIQRTERGDSAVYLCASSLELAGANEQFFGPGTRLTVL.

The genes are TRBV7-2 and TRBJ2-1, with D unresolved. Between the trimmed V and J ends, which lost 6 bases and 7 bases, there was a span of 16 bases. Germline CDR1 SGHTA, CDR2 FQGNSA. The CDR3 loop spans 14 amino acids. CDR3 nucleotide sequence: TGTGCCAGCAGTACAACCGCCCTCCTAAATGAGCAGTTCTTC. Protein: CASSTTALLNEQFF.

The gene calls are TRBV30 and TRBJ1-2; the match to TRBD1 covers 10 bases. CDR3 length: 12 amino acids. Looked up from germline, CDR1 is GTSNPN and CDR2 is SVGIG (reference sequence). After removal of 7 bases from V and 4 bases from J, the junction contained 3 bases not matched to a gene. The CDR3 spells CASDRGGYGYTF. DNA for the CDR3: TGTGCCTCGGACAGGGGGGGCTATGGCTACACCTTC. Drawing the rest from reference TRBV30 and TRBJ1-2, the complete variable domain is SQTIHQWPATLVQPVGSPLSLECTVEGTSNPNLYWYRQAAGRGLQLLFYSVGIGQISSEVPQNLSASRPQDRQFILSSKKLLLSDSGFYLCASDRGGYGYTFGSGTRLTVV.

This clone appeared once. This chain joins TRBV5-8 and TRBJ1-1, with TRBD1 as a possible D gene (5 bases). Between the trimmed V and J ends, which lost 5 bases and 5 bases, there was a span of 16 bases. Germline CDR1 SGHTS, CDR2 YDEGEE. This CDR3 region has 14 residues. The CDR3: CASRPQVSRTEAFF. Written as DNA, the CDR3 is TGTGCCAGCAGACCACAGGTATCGAGAACTGAAGCTTTCTTT.

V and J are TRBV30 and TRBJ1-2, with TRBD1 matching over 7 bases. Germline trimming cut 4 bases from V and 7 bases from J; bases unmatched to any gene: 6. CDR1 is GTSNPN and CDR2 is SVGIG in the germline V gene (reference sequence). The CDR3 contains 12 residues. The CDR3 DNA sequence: TGTGCCTGGACAGGGGGTTCCCCTGGCTACACCTTC. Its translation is CAWTGGSPGYTF.

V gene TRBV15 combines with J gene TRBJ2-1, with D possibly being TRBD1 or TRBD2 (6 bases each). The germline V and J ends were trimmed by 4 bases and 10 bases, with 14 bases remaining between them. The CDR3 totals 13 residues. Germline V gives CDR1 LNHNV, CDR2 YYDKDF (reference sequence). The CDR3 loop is CATSKERRGEQFF. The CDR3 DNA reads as TGTGCCACCAGCAAGGAGCGGAGGGGGGAGCAGTTCTTC.

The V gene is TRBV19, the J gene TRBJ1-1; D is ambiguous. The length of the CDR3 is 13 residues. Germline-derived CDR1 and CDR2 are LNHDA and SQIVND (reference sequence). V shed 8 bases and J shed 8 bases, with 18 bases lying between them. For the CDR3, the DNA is TGTGCCAGTTCCGGTCGGATCCCGCCGGAAGCTTTCTTT. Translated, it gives CASSGRIPPEAFF.

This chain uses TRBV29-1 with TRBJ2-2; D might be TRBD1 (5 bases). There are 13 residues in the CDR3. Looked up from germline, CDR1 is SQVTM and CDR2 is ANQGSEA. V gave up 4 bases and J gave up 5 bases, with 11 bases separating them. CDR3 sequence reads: CSVARAFTGELFF. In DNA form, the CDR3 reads TGCAGCGTTGCCAGGGCCTTTACCGGGGAGCTGTTTTTT.

The CDR3: CASSLRGDDTQYF. DNA of the CDR3: TGTGCCAGCAGTCTAAGGGGCGACGATACGCAGTATTTT. The rearrangement links TRBV13 to TRBJ2-3; D is possibly TRBD1 (5 bases). CDR1 and CDR2 from the germline V gene are PRHDT and FYEKMQ (reference sequence). Trimming pared 6 bases from V and 6 bases from J, leaving 13 bases between. There are 13 residues in the CDR3.

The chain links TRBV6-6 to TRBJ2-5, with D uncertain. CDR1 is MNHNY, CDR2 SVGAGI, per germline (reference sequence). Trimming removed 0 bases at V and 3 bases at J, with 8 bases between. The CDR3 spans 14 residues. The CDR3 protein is CASSYSGSEETQYF. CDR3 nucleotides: TGTGCCAGCAGTTACTCGGGAAGCGAAGAGACCCAGTACTTC.

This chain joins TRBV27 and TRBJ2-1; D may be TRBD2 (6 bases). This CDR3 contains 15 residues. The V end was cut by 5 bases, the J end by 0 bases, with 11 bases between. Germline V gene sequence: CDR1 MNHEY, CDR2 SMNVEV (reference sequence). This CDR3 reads CASSRGDHSYNEQFF. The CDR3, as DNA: TGTGCCAGCAGTCGCGGGGACCACTCCTACAATGAGCAGTTCTTC.

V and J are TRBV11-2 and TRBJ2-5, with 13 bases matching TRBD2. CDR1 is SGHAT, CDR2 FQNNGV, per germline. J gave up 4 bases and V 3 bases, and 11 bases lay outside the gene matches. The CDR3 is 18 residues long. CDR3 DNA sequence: TGTGCCAGCAGCTTTACCCCTGGACTAGCGGGAGTGGGAGAGACCCAGTACTTC. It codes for CASSFTPGLAGVGETQYF.

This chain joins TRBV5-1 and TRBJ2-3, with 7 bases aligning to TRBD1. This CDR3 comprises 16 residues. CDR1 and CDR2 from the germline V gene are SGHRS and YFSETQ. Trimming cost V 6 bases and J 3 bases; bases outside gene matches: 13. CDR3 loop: CASNRIPGQRTDTQYF. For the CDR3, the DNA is TGCGCCAGCAACCGCATTCCGGGACAGAGGACAGATACGCAGTATTTT. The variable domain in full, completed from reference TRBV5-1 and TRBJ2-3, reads KAGVTQTPRYLIKTRGQQVTLSCSPISGHRSVSWYQQTPGQGLQFLFEYFSETQRNKGNFPGRFSGRQFSNSRSEMNVSTLELGDSALYLCASNRIPGQRTDTQYFGPGTRLTVL.